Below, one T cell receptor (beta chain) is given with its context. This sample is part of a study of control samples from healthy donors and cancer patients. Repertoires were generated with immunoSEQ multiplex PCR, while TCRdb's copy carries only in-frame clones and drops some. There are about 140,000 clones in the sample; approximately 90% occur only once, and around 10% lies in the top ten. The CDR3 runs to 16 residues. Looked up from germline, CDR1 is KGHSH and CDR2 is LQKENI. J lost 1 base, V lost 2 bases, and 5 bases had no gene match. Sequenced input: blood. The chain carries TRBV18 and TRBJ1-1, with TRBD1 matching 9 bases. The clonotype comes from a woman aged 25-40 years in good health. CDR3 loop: CASSPIRGQGNTEAFF. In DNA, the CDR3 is TGTGCCAGCTCACCAATTAGGGGACAGGGGAACACTGAAGCTTTCTTT.